Presented here are 21 T cell receptor beta chains from one specimen sequenced in a study of shared clonotypes between healthy human individuals. TCRdb's copy holds only in-frame clones and misses some; the assay was immunoSEQ multiplex PCR. The top ten hold approximately 0.37% of the sample, which has some 2,500,000 clones, over 85% seen once. The source material was naive CD4+ T cells from PBMCs. Subset in this sample: CD45RA+ positively selected. These receptors were taken from a man in his late teens or twenties in good health. Some clones in this sample may be carry-over from other donors' samples.

This clone was seen only once. The chain has TRBV15 and TRBJ1-3; 9 bases line up with TRBD1. The CDR3 has 15 residues. V gave up 3 bases and J gave up 4 bases; unmatched junction bases: 4. Germline-derived CDR1 and CDR2 are LNHNV and YYDKDF (reference sequence). In DNA, the CDR3 is TGTGCCACCAGCAGGGTGACAGGGGGAGGAAACACCATATATTTT. Its translation: CATSRVTGGGNTIYF.

This chain joins TRBV19 and TRBJ2-7, with no clear D. Trimming shortened V by 5 bases and J by 1 base, and 12 bases separated the two germline ends. The CDR3 has 14 amino acids. Germline V gives CDR1 LNHDA, CDR2 SQIVND (reference sequence). CDR3 nucleotide sequence: TGTGCCAGTAGTCTGACACCGACTTCCTACGAGCAGTACTTC. It encodes CASSLTPTSYEQYF.

The gene calls are TRBV5-1 and TRBJ2-7, with TRBD2 matching 10 bases. Germline values: CDR1 SGHRS, CDR2 YFSETQ. The length of the CDR3 is 15 residues. V lost 2 bases to trimming and J lost 6 bases; unmatched junction nucleotides: 8. CDR3 region: CASSFVAGGWGEQYF. The CDR3 nucleotides are TGCGCCAGCAGCTTCGTAGCGGGAGGCTGGGGCGAGCAGTACTTC.

The chain is built from TRBV6-6 and TRBJ2-4, with D perhaps matching TRBD2 (6 bases). V was clipped by 1 base and J by 2 bases, with 9 bases between them. The CDR3 runs 15 residues. Germline V lookup: CDR1 MNHNY, CDR2 SVGAGI (reference sequence). CDR3 protein: CASSYWDSTKNIQYF. In DNA, the CDR3 is TGTGCCAGCAGTTACTGGGACTCAACCAAAAACATTCAGTACTTC.

The chain combines TRBV4-1 with TRBJ2-1, with 9 nucleotides matching TRBD2. This CDR3 comprises 17 residues. CDR1 is MGHRA, CDR2 YSYEKL, per germline. The V segment lost 4 bases and the J segment 3 bases; nucleotides outside the gene matches: 10. CDR3 amino acids: CASSLLPGTSIYNEQFF. The CDR3 nucleotides read TGCGCCAGCAGCCTCCTACCTGGGACTAGCATCTACAATGAGCAGTTCTTC.

This clone showed up just a few times. The rearrangement uses TRBV4-2 and TRBJ1-5; tentatively, D is TRBD1 (6 bases). The CDR3 runs to 17 residues. Germline V gene sequence: CDR1 LGHNA, CDR2 YNFKEQ. V lost 0 bases to trimming and J lost 2 bases, with 14 bases between them. CDR3 bases: TGTGCCAGCAGCCAAGATGATGCGGCAGGGGGCAATCAGCCCCAGCATTTT. It is translated as CASSQDDAAGGNQPQHF.

J is TRBJ2-2 and V is TRBV7-9; weak D call: TRBD2 (5 bases). CDR3 length: 17 amino acids. CDR1 SEHNR and CDR2 FQNEAQ come from the germline V gene (reference sequence). Trimming took 1 base from V and 4 from J, leaving 16 bases between them. The DNA for the CDR3 is TGTGCCAGCAGCTTAGTCAAGTTGAGGGTCCTCACCGGGGAGCTGTTTTTT. Translating it yields CASSLVKLRVLTGELFF. Full variable domain (remainder filled in from reference TRBV7-9 and TRBJ2-2): DTGVSQNPRHKITKRGQNVTFRCDPISEHNRLYWYRQTLGQGPEFLTYFQNEAQLEKSRLLSDRFSAERPKGSFSTLEIQRTEQGDSAMYLCASSLVKLRVLTGELFFGEGSRLTVL.

The V and J genes are TRBV10-3 and TRBJ1-1, with no clear D. This CDR3 is 15 amino acids long. The V and J ends lost 6 bases and 1 base respectively, with 15 bases between them. Germline loops: CDR1 ENHRY, CDR2 SYGVKD. The CDR3 nucleotides are TGTGCCATCAGGGCTTCCGTGCGGACGAACACTGAAGCTTTCTTT. Translating it yields CAIRASVRTNTEAFF.

The chain carries TRBV29-1 and TRBJ2-7, with 9 nucleotides matching TRBD2. This CDR3 has 14 residues. The J segment lost 3 bases and the V segment lost 6 bases, leaving 9 bases of the junction unmatched. Germline assignment: CDR1 SQVTM and CDR2 ANQGSEA. The CDR3 nucleotides are TGCAGCGTCGGTCAAACTAGCGGGCTCTACGAGCAGTACTTC. Protein sequence: CSVGQTSGLYEQYF.

The V and J genes are TRBV14 and TRBJ2-1; D unresolved. Trimming took 3 bases from V and 4 from J, leaving 7 bases between them. Germline CDR1 and CDR2: SGHDN and FVKESK. This CDR3 has 13 amino acids. The CDR3 coding sequence is TGTGCCAGCAGCCAGTCTTTGTACAATGAGCAGTTCTTC. It translates to CASSQSLYNEQFF.

V is TRBV7-2 and J is TRBJ2-1; the match to TRBD2 covers 12 bases. Germline V lookup: CDR1 SGHTA, CDR2 FQGNSA. CDR3 length: 17 amino acids. V lost 7 bases and J lost 7; bases outside the gene matches: 14. Here the CDR3 DNA reads TGTGCCAGCACCGTGACTAGCGGGAGCCAGTTAGGGAATGAGCAGTTCTTC. The encoded protein is CASTVTSGSQLGNEQFF. Complete variable domain (other parts from reference TRBV7-2 and TRBJ2-1): GAGVSQSPSNKVTEKGKDVELRCDPISGHTALYWYRQSLGQGLEFLIYFQGNSAPDKSGLPSDRFSAERTGGSVSTLTIQRTQQEDSAVYLCASTVTSGSQLGNEQFFGPGTRLTVL.

The rearrangement links TRBV5-6 to TRBJ1-1; unclear D gene. The CDR3 is 14 amino acids. V dropped 1 base and J dropped 1 base, with 8 bases sitting between them. CDR1 is SGHDT and CDR2 is YYEEEE in the germline V gene. CDR3 protein: CASSLWHPNTEAFF. The CDR3 nucleotides are TGTGCCAGCAGCTTGTGGCACCCGAACACTGAAGCTTTCTTT.

This chain joins TRBV6-1 and TRBJ2-7; TRBD2 matches at 14 bases. The CDR3 is made up of 14 amino acids. J was trimmed by 4 bases and V by 8 bases; bases with no gene match: 4. Per the germline V gene, CDR1 is MNHNS and CDR2 is SASEGT. The CDR3 DNA reads as TGTGCCAGCGGGGGACTAGCGGGAGTGTACGAGCAGTACTTC. Amino acid sequence: CASGGLAGVYEQYF.

The chain links TRBV28 to TRBJ2-7; weak D call: TRBD2 (5 bases). Germline V gene lookup returns CDR1 MDHEN and CDR2 SYDVKM. Trimming left V 2 bases short and J 6 bases short, with 14 bases between. The CDR3 covers 14 residues. CDR3 in DNA: TGTGCCAGCAGTTTAGGGGTCCCACGGGGCGAGCAGTACTTC. It yields the protein CASSLGVPRGEQYF. The entire variable domain, with the rest obtained from reference TRBV28 and TRBJ2-7, is as follows: DVKVTQSSRYLVKRTGEKVFLECVQDMDHENMFWYRQDPGLGLRLIYFSYDVKMKEKGDIPEGYSVSREKKERFSLILESASTNQTSMYLCASSLGVPRGEQYFGPGTRLTVT.

The chain employs TRBV4-3 and TRBJ2-2, with 11 bases lining up with TRBD2. The CDR3 extends over 17 amino acids. J lost 8 bases, V lost 3 bases, and 11 bases had no gene match. Germline V gene data show CDR1 as LGHNA and CDR2 as YSLEER. The CDR3 nucleotides read TGCGCCAGCAGCCAGGGTACTAGCGGGAGAGGTTCAGGGGAGCTGTTTTTT. Protein sequence: CASSQGTSGRGSGELFF.

The chain recombines TRBV5-1 with TRBJ2-2; D not certain. The CDR3 has 14 residues. In germline, CDR1 is SGHRS, CDR2 YFSETQ. V was shortened by 6 bases and J by 5 bases, with 14 bases between the two germline ends. The CDR3 sequence is CASTVDSWTGELFF. CDR3 sequence (DNA): TGCGCCAGCACCGTGGATTCCTGGACCGGGGAGCTGTTTTTT. Full variable domain (rest looked up from reference TRBV5-1 and TRBJ2-2): KAGVTQTPRYLIKTRGQQVTLSCSPISGHRSVSWYQQTPGQGLQFLFEYFSETQRNKGNFPGRFSGRQFSNSRSEMNVSTLELGDSALYLCASTVDSWTGELFFGEGSRLTVL.

The rearrangement links TRBV28 to TRBJ2-7; either TRBD1 or TRBD2 may fit D (5 bases each). Germline lookup yields CDR1 MDHEN and CDR2 SYDVKM. Trimming pared 6 bases from V and 3 bases from J, leaving 12 bases between. The CDR3 is 13 amino acids. The CDR3 sequence is CASRPGRIYEQYF. CDR3 coding DNA: TGTGCCAGCAGACCGGGACGGATCTACGAGCAGTACTTC.

The rearrangement uses TRBV5-1 and TRBJ2-1, with D perhaps TRBD2 (5 bases). V was shortened by 1 base and J by 8 bases, with 19 bases between the two germline ends. This CDR3 region has 16 residues. Germline V CDR1 and CDR2: SGHRS, YFSETQ. CDR3 coding DNA: TGCGCCAGCAGCTTGCTACCGGACTCCCTGGCATATGAGCAGTTCTTC. It encodes CASSLLPDSLAYEQFF. Filled out from reference TRBV5-1 and TRBJ2-1, the complete variable domain reads KAGVTQTPRYLIKTRGQQVTLSCSPISGHRSVSWYQQTPGQGLQFLFEYFSETQRNKGNFPGRFSGRQFSNSRSEMNVSTLELGDSALYLCASSLLPDSLAYEQFFGPGTRLTVL.

The rearrangement uses TRBV6-1 and TRBJ1-3; D is unclear. Trimming removed 8 bases at V and 0 bases at J, with 11 bases between. Germline assignment: CDR1 MNHNS and CDR2 SASEGT. The length of the CDR3 is 14 residues. As DNA, the CDR3 is TGTGCCAGCTTAAGGCAGAGCTCTGGAAACACCATATATTTT. Translating gives CASLRQSSGNTIYF.

The chain couples TRBV2 to TRBJ2-7; 9 nucleotides agree with TRBD1. This CDR3 spans 13 amino acids. Unmatched junction bases numbered 3, after V lost 3 bases and J lost 6 bases. Germline V gene sequence: CDR1 SNHLY, CDR2 FYNNEI. The CDR3 DNA reads as TGTGCCAGCAGTGAGGGACAGGGTAGCGAGCAGTACTTC. It codes for CASSEGQGSEQYF.

The rearrangement uses TRBV5-1 and TRBJ1-3; 7 bases map to TRBD1. Per the germline V gene, CDR1 is SGHRS and CDR2 is YFSETQ. Trimming cost V 5 bases and J 0 bases; bases outside gene matches: 8. The CDR3 is made up of 16 amino acids. The CDR3 region has the DNA TGCGCCAGCAGACCCGGGACAGCAAACTCTGGAAACACCATATATTTT. Residues: CASRPGTANSGNTIYF.